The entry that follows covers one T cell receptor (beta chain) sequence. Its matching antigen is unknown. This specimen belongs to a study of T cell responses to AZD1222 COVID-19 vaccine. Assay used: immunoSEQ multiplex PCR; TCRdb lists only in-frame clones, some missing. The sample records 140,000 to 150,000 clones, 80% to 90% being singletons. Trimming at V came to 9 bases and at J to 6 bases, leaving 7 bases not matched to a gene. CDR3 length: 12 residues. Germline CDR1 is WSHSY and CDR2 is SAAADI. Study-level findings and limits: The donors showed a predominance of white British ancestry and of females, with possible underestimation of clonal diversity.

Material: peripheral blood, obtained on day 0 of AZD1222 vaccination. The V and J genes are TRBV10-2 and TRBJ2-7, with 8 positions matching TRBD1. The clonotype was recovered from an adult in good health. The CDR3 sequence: CASSGTGFEQYF. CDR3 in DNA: TGCGCCAGTTCGGGGACAGGCTTCGAGCAGTACTTC.